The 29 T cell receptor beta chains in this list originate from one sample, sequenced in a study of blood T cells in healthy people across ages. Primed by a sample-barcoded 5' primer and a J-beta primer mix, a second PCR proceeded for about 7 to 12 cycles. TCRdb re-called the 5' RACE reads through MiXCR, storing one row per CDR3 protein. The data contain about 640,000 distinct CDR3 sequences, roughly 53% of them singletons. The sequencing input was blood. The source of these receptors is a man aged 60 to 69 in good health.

In DNA form, the CDR3 reads TGTGCCAGCAGCCCATACCGGGGACAGGGGAAAATGTACAATGAGCAGTACTTC. Residues: CASSPYRGQGKMYNEQYF. The gene calls are TRBV3-1 and TRBJ2-7; 10 positions match TRBD1. The V and J ends lost 4 bases and 7 bases, in that order; junction bases with no gene match: 19. Germline CDR1 is LGHDT and CDR2 is YNNKEL (reference sequence). The CDR3 consists of 18 residues.

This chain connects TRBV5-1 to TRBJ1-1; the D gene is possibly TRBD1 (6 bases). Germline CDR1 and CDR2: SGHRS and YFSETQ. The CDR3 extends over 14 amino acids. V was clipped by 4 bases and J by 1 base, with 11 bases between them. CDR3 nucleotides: TGCGCCAGCAGCACCGACAGGCCGAACACTGAAGCTTTCTTT. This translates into CASSTDRPNTEAFF. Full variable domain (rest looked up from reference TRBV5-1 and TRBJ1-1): KAGVTQTPRYLIKTRGQQVTLSCSPISGHRSVSWYQQTPGQGLQFLFEYFSETQRNKGNFPGRFSGRQFSNSRSEMNVSTLELGDSALYLCASSTDRPNTEAFFGQGTRLTVV.

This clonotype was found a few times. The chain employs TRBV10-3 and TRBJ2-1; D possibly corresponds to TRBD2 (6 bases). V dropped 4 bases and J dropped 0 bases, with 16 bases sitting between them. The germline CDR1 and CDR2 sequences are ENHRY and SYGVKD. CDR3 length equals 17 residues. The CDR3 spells CAISAAGRGSSYNEQFF. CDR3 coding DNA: TGTGCCATCAGTGCGGCTGGGCGGGGTAGCTCCTACAATGAGCAGTTCTTC.

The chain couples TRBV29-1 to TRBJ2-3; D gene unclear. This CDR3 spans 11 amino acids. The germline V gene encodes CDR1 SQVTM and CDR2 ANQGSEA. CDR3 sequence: CSARRADTQYF. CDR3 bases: TGCAGTGCCCGCCGGGCAGATACGCAGTATTTT.

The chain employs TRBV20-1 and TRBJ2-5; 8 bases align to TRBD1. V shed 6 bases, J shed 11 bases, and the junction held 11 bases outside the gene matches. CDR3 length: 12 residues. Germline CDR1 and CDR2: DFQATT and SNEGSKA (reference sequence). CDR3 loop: CSANLGQDAQYF. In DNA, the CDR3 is TGCAGTGCCAACCTGGGACAGGATGCGCAGTACTTC.

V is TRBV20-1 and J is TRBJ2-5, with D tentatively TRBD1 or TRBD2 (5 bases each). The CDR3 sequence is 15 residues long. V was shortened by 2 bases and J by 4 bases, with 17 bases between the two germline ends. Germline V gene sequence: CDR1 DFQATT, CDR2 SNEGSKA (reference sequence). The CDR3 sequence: CSARKTGTPRETQYF. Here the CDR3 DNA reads TGCAGTGCTAGAAAAACCGGGACCCCCCGAGAGACCCAGTACTTC.

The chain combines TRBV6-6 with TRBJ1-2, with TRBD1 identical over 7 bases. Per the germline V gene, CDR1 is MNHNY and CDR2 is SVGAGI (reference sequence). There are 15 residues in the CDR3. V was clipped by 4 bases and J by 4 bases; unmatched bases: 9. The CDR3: CASSLETGFGYGYTF. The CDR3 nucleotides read TGTGCCAGCAGTTTAGAGACAGGGTTCGGCTATGGCTACACCTTC.

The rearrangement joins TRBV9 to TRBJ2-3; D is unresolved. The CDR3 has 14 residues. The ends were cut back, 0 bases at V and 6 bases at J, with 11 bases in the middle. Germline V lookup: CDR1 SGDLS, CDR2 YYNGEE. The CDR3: CASSVVAYPDTQYF. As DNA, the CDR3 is TGTGCCAGCAGCGTAGTAGCCTACCCCGATACGCAGTATTTT.

The CDR3 here is CASSLVLETETQYF. The CDR3 DNA sequence: TGTGCCAGCAGCTTAGTTTTAGAGACGGAGACCCAGTACTTC. This chain links TRBV7-9 with TRBJ2-5; D unclear. V dropped 1 base and J dropped 5 bases, with 11 bases sitting between them. This CDR3 contains 14 residues. Germline V gene data show CDR1 as SEHNR and CDR2 as FQNEAQ (reference sequence). Full variable domain (missing parts from reference TRBV7-9 and TRBJ2-5): DTGVSQNPRHKITKRGQNVTFRCDPISEHNRLYWYRQTLGQGPEFLTYFQNEAQLEKSRLLSDRFSAERPKGSFSTLEIQRTEQGDSAMYLCASSLVLETETQYFGPGTRLLVL.

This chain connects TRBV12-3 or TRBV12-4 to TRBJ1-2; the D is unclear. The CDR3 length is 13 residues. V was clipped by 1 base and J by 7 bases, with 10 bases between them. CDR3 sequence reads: CASSLGIGLGYTF. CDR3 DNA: TGTGCCAGCAGTTTAGGTATCGGACTTGGCTACACCTTC.

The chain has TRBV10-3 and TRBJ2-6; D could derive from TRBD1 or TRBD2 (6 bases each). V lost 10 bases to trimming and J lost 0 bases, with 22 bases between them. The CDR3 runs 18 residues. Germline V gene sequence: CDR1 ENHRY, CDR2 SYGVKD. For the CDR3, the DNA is TGTGCCACCTCCTCGGGGGCAGGGCGGGGCTCTGGGGCCAACGTCCTGACTTTC. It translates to CATSSGAGRGSGANVLTF.

The CDR3: CRTGGVEEAFF. DNA for the CDR3: TGCAGGACGGGGGGAGTGGAGGAAGCTTTCTTT. This chain uses TRBV20-1 with TRBJ1-1; possible D gene TRBD1, 5 bases. Germline-derived CDR1 and CDR2 are DFQATT and SNEGSKA (reference sequence). CDR3 length: 11 residues.

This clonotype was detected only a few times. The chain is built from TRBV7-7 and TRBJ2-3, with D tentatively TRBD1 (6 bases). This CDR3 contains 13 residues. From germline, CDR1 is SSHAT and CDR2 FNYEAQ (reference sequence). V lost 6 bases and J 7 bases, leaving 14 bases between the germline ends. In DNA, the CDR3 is TGTGCCAGCAGTACGGACAGCCGAAATACGCAGTATTTT. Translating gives CASSTDSRNTQYF.

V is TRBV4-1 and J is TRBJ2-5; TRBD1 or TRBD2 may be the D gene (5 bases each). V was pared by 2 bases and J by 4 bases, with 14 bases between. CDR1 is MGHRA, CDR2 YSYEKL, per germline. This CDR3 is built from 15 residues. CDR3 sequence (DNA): TGCGCCAGCAGCCAACGAGAGGGGCCAGGAGAGACCCAGTACTTC. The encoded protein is CASSQREGPGETQYF.

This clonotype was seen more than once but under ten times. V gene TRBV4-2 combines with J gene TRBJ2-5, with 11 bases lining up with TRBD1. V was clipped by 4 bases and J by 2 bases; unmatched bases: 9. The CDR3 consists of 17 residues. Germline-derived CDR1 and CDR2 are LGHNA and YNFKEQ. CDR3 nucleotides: TGTGCCAGCAGCCCTCGTGACGGACAGGGGGCACAAGAGACCCAGTACTTC. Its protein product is CASSPRDGQGAQETQYF.

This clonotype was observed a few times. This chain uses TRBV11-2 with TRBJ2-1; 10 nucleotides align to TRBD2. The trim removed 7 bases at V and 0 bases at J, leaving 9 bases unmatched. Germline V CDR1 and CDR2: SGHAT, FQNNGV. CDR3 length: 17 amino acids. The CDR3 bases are TGTGCCAGCACGGGTACTAGCGGGGACACCTCCTACAATGAGCAGTTCTTC. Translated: CASTGTSGDTSYNEQFF.

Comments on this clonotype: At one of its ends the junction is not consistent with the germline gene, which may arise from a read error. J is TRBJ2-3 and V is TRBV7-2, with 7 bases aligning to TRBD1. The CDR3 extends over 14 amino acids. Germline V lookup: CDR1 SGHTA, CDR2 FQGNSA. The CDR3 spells CASGLILGGGTQYF. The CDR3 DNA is TGTGCCAGCGGCTTAATACTAGGGGGCGGCACGCAGTATTTT.

Written as DNA, the CDR3 is TGTGCCAGCAGCCCAGAAGCCCCCAGAATCTATAATTCACCCCTCCACTTT. This sequence encodes CASSPEAPRIYNSPLHF. The gene calls are TRBV3-1 and TRBJ1-6; D gene unclear. The V and J ends lost 4 bases and 3 bases respectively, with 16 bases between them. The CDR3 length is 17 residues. Germline loops: CDR1 LGHDT, CDR2 YNNKEL (reference sequence).

The CDR3 DNA reads as TGTGCCAGCAGCTCCGTCGTGGGGATTCGAGATACGCAGTATTTT. Its protein product is CASSSVVGIRDTQYF. The V and J genes are TRBV7-8 and TRBJ2-3; no clear D. With 4 bases removed from V and 5 bases from J, the gap between germline ends came to 16 bases. The V gene's germline CDR1 is SGHVS and CDR2 FQNEAQ. The CDR3 runs to 15 residues.

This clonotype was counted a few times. The CDR3 DNA follows: TGCGCCACCCGGGCCCCAGGCAATGAGCAGTTCTTC. Translating gives CATRAPGNEQFF. The V gene is TRBV10-1, the J gene TRBJ2-1, with no clear D. V lost 10 bases, J lost 6 bases, and 13 bases lay in between. The CDR3 covers 12 residues. Germline V gene sequence: CDR1 WNHNN, CDR2 SYGVQD (reference sequence).

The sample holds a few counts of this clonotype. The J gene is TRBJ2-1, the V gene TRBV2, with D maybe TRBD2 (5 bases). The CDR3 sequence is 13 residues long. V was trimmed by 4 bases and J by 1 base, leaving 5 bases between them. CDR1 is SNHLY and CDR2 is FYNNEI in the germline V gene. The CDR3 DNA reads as TGTGCCAGCAGTGCGGGGTCCTACAATGAGCAGTTCTTC. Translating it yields CASSAGSYNEQFF.

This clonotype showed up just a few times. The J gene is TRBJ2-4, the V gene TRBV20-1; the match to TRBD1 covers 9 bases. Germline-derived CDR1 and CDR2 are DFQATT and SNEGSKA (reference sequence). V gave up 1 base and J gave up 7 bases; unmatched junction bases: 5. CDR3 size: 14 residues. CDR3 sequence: CSARAGTGSNIQYF. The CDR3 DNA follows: TGCAGTGCTAGAGCAGGGACAGGGTCCAACATTCAGTACTTC.

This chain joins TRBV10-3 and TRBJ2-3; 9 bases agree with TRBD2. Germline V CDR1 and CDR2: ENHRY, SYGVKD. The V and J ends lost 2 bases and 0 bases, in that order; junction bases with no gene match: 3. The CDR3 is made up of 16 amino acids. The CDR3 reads CAISESSGGSTDTQYF. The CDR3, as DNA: TGTGCCATCAGTGAGAGTAGCGGGGGAAGCACAGATACGCAGTATTTT.

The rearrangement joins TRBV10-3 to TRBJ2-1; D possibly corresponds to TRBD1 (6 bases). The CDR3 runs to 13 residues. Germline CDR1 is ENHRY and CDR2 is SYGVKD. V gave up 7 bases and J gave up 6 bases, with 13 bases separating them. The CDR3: CAITLDRSNEQFF. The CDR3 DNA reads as TGTGCCATCACCCTAGACAGGAGCAATGAGCAGTTCTTC.

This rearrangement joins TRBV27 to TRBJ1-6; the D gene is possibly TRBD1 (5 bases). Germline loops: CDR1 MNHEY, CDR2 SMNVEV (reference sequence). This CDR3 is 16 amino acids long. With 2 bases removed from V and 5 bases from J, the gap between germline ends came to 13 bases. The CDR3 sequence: CASSLGSRANNSPLHF. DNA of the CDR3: TGTGCCAGCAGTTTAGGTTCCAGGGCTAATAATTCACCCCTCCACTTT.

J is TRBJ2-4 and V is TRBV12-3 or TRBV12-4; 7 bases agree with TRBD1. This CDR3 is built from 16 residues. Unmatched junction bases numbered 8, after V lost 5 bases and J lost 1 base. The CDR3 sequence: CASSPRGHPAKNIQYF. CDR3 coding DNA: TGTGCCAGCAGTCCGAGGGGGCACCCGGCCAAAAACATTCAGTACTTC.

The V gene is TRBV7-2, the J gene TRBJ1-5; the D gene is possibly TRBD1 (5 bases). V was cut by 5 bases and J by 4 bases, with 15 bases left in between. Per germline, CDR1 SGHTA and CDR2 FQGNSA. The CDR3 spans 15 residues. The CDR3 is CASSRTVGANQPQHF. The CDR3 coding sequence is TGTGCCAGCAGCCGGACTGTAGGGGCAAATCAGCCCCAGCATTTT.

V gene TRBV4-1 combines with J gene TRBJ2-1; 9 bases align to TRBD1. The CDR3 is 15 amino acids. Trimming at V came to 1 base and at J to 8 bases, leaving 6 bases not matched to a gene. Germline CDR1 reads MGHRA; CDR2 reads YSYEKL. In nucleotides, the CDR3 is TGCGCCAGCAGCCAAGTGGACAGGGGTGGGTATGAGCAGTTCTTC. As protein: CASSQVDRGGYEQFF.

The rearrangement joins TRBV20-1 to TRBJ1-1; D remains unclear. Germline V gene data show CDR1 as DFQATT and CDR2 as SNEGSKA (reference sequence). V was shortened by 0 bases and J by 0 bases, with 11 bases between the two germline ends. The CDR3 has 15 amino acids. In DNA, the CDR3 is TGCAGTGCTAGAGATCGAGAGTGGATGAACACTGAAGCTTTCTTT. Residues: CSARDREWMNTEAFF.